These T cell receptor beta chains were read from a single sample in a study of T cell responses to AZD1222 COVID-19 vaccine. The table came from immunoSEQ multiplex PCR; TCRdb's copy has only in-frame clones and leaves some out. The sample gives about 150,000 clones, more than 85% of which show up once; approximately 3.7% is in the top ten. The specimen comprised peripheral blood, sampled 28 days after the second AZD1222 dose. The receptors come from an adult who received the AZD1222 COVID-19 vaccine. The CDR3 runs from the conserved cysteine through the conserved F or W. The D gene is left open where the match is weak. Only part of the rows carry a size: once, few, many, or a class if the clone is expanded.

>-|-|TRBJ1-1|TRBV5-4
TGTGCCAGCAGCCCGGGCTTTGGTGCGGGGACTGAAGCTTTCTTT
CASSPGFGAGTEAFF
>-|TRBD2|TRBJ2-1|TRBV25-1
TGTGCCAGCAGTGACCTAGCGGGGGGGCCGGGTGAGCAGTTCTTC
CASSDLAGGPGEQFF
>-|-|TRBJ2-1|TRBV28
TGTGCCAGCAGTTTCCCTACAGCCATCTGGGAAGAGCAGTTCTTC
CASSFPTAIWEEQFF
>once|-|TRBJ2-1|TRBV13
TGTGCCAGCTGGGGGGCCTCCTACAATGAGCAGTTCTTC
CASWGASYNEQFF
>few|TRBD1|TRBJ1-2|TRBV29-1
TGCAGCGTTGGACCGGGACAGGGAGACGGCTACACCTTC
CSVGPGQGDGYTF
>-|-|TRBJ1-6|TRBV7-9
TGTGCCAGCAGCCCGGGGCCCAATTCACCCCTCCACTTT
CASSPGPNSPLHF
>-|-|TRBJ1-4|TRBV27
TGTGCCAGCAGTTCAAAGGGATCCAAAGGAGAAAAACTGTTTTTT
CASSSKGSKGEKLFF
>-|-|TRBJ1-4|TRBV12-3/TRBV12-4
TGTGCCAGCAGTCTTAAAGGGTACCTGTTTTTT
CASSLKGYLFF
>-|TRBD1|TRBJ1-4|TRBV7-2
TGTGCCAGCAGCTCCTGGAGACAGGGGGAAAAACTGTTTTTT
CASSSWRQGEKLFF
>-|-|TRBJ2-2|TRBV5-1
TGCGCCAGCAGCTTGGGGGGAACGAACACCGGGGAGCTGTTTTTT
CASSLGGTNTGELFF
>-|TRBD1|TRBJ2-5|TRBV5-1
TGCGCCAGCAGCGACGGGACAGGGGGCGCGGGGGAGACCCAGTACTTC
CASSDGTGGAGETQYF
>-|-|TRBJ2-7|TRBV4-3
TGCGCCAGCAGCCAAGAAGGTTTCTCCTACGAGCAGTACTTC
CASSQEGFSYEQYF
>-|-|TRBJ2-5|TRBV5-8
TGTGCCAGCAGCTTGGACAGGATACAAGAGACCCAGTACTTC
CASSLDRIQETQYF
>-|TRBD1|TRBJ1-2|TRBV5-4
TGTGCCAGCAGCTTGGGCCCGGGACAGGAGCGTCACTTTGGCTACACCTTC
CASSLGPGQERHFGYTF
>-|TRBD1|TRBJ1-5|TRBV7-2
TGTGCCAGCAGCCCCCGGACAGGGGGCAATCAGCCCCAGCATTTT
CASSPRTGGNQPQHF
>-|TRBD1|TRBJ1-1|TRBV2
TGTGCCACGGAACCCGACAGGGAGGGCACTGAAGCTTTCTTT
CATEPDREGTEAFF
>-|-|TRBJ1-4|TRBV12-3/TRBV12-4
TGTGCCAGCAGTTTCAGAGAAAAACTGTTTTTT
CASSFREKLFF
>-|TRBD1|TRBJ1-5|TRBV19
TGTGCCAGTAGTTCACAGGGGACCCCCTTTCAGCCCCAGCATTTT
CASSSQGTPFQPQHF
>-|-|TRBJ2-7|TRBV7-2
TGTGCCAGCAGCTTAGCCGGCACCGAGCAGTACTTC
CASSLAGTEQYF
>-|-|TRBJ1-1|TRBV7-2
TGTGCCAGCAGCATGACAGAAAACACTGAAGCTTTCTTT
CASSMTENTEAFF
>-|TRBD1|TRBJ2-7|TRBV7-9
TGTGCCAGCAGCCCCGGGACAGGTGCGTACGAGCAGTACTTC
CASSPGTGAYEQYF
>-|-|TRBJ1-4|TRBV5-6
TGTGCCAGCAGCTACTACCGTGAAAAACTGTTTTTT
CASSYYREKLFF
>-|TRBD2|TRBJ2-3|TRBV9
TGTGCCAGCAGCGTAGGGGAGGGGAGGGGCCTCGGAGCAGATACGCAGTATTTT
CASSVGEGRGLGADTQYF
>-|-|TRBJ2-1|TRBV18
TGTGCCAGCTCACCACAGACTAGTAACTCCTACAATGAGCAGTTCTTC
CASSPQTSNSYNEQFF
>-|-|TRBJ2-1|TRBV15
TGTGCCACCAGCATATACAGGGCCCAATACAATGAGCAGTTCTTC
CATSIYRAQYNEQFF
>-|-|TRBJ1-4|TRBV4-3
TGCGCCAGCAGCCGATTTCGACAGAATCTTGAAAAACTGTTTTTT
CASSRFRQNLEKLFF
>-|-|TRBJ2-5|TRBV3-1/TRBV3-2
TGTGCCAGCAGCCAAAACGCAGGGGGGGAGACCCAGTACTTC
CASSQNAGGETQYF
>-|-|TRBJ1-5|TRBV18
TGTGCCAGCTCACCGGGGCAGGTGTCCAATCAGCCCCAGCATTTT
CASSPGQVSNQPQHF
>once|-|TRBJ2-1|TRBV11-2
TGTGCCAGCAGCTTTTTCCGACTAGTCAGCAATGAGCAGTTCTTC
CASSFFRLVSNEQFF
>once|-|TRBJ2-1|TRBV3-1/TRBV3-2
TGTGCCAGCAGCCAAAAGCGGTTAGGGGAGCAGTTCTTC
CASSQKRLGEQFF
>once|-|TRBJ1-1|TRBV5-1
TGCGCCAGCAGCTTTTCGGGGCCGACTGAAGCTTTCTTT
CASSFSGPTEAFF
>-|-|TRBJ2-7|TRBV28
TGTGCCAGCAGTTACCTCTACGAGCAGTACTTC
CASSYLYEQYF
>-|-|TRBJ2-5|TRBV7-2
TGTGCCAGCAGCCCCATCGGCAGGGCGTACCAAGAGACCCAGTACTTC
CASSPIGRAYQETQYF
>-|-|TRBJ2-7|TRBV7-2
TGTGCCAGCAGCTATGGGGGCGACGAGCAGTACTTC
CASSYGGDEQYF
>once|TRBD2|TRBJ2-3|TRBV5-4
TGTGCCAGCAGCTTGCAGCGGGGACGCACAGATACGCAGTATTTT
CASSLQRGRTDTQYF
>-|TRBD1|TRBJ2-2|TRBV7-9
TGTGCCAGCAGCTTGGACACAGGGGCCGGGGAGCTGTTTTTT
CASSLDTGAGELFF
>-|-|TRBJ2-5|TRBV6-2/TRBV6-3
TGTGCCAGCAGTTACCCCCTAGTAGCGGCCTCTCCGGAGACCCAGTACTTC
CASSYPLVAASPETQYF
>-|-|TRBJ2-5|TRBV7-6
TGTGCCAGCAGCTTATTCCCCAGCAGTCGAGAGACCCAGTACTTC
CASSLFPSSRETQYF
>once|-|TRBJ2-3|TRBV21-1
TGTGCCAGCAGCAAAAGTGGCTTTGACAGATCCACAGATACGCAGTATTTT
CASSKSGFDRSTDTQYF
>-|-|TRBJ1-6|TRBV7-2
TGTGCCAGCAGCTTATGGGGTACAGATTATAATTCACCCCTCCACTTT
CASSLWGTDYNSPLHF
>few|TRBD1|TRBJ1-2|TRBV19
TGTGCCAGTAGTATCAGGACAGGGGAGCATGGCTACACCTTC
CASSIRTGEHGYTF
>-|-|TRBJ1-1|TRBV6-6
TGTGCCAGCATCAAGGGAAACACTGAAGCTTTCTTT
CASIKGNTEAFF
>-|TRBD1|TRBJ1-1|TRBV28
TGTGCCAGCAGTTGGACAGGGGCGAACACTGAAGCTTTCTTT
CASSWTGANTEAFF
>-|-|TRBJ2-1|TRBV5-1
TGCGCCAGCAGCTTAGAATCAGGGGCCCACAATGAGCAGTTCTTC
CASSLESGAHNEQFF
>-|-|TRBJ1-3|TRBV6-5
TGTGCCAGCAGTCCCGGGAGGGGGGGTGGAAACACCATATATTTT
CASSPGRGGGNTIYF
>-|-|TRBJ2-1|TRBV27
TGTGCCAGCAGTTCTCAGGGGCCAGAGCAGTTCTTC
CASSSQGPEQFF
>-|-|TRBJ2-1|TRBV18
TGTGCCAGCTCACCAGGTGGTTTGGCTGAGCAGTTCTTC
CASSPGGLAEQFF
>-|TRBD2|TRBJ2-7|TRBV5-6
TGTGCCAGCAGCCACCCCCTCTTAGCGGGACCCTACGAGCAGTACTTC
CASSHPLLAGPYEQYF
>-|-|TRBJ2-3|TRBV12-3/TRBV12-4
TGTGCCAGCTGGGGGTTCACAGATACGCAGTATTTT
CASWGFTDTQYF
>once|-|TRBJ1-5|TRBV15
TGTGCCACCAGCAGAGACCCGGGGGGGAATCAGCCCCAGCATTTT
CATSRDPGGNQPQHF
>once|-|TRBJ2-5|TRBV7-6
TGTGCCAGCAGCTTAAAGTACCAAGAGACCCAGTACTTC
CASSLKYQETQYF
>-|TRBD2|TRBJ2-5|TRBV27
TGTGCCAGCAAGGAGGGAGGGCCGGGGGAGACCCAGTACTTC
CASKEGGPGETQYF
>-|-|TRBJ2-7|TRBV5-4
TGTGCCAGCACAGACGGGGCAGGCACCTACGAGCAGTACTTC
CASTDGAGTYEQYF